This T cell receptor (beta chain) was identified during a study of response to subunit inactivated influenza vaccine. TCRdb re-called the RT-PCR reads with MiXCR, one entry per CDR3 protein. The profile shows over 800,000 distinct CDR3 sequences, 21% of them singletons. The study's findings and limits: Researchers suggested that each seasonal influenza vaccination recruits few new T cells.

This clonotype turned up a few times. Its specificity is not known. The length of the CDR3 is 15 residues. Germline-derived CDR1 and CDR2 are SQVTM and ANQGSEA. Trimming shortened V by 1 base and J by 0 bases, and 10 bases separated the two germline ends. The chain links TRBV29-1 to TRBJ2-1; possible D gene TRBD1, 5 bases. This TCR derives from a man in his forties or fifties who received an inactivated influenza vaccine. The sequenced sample was PBMCs from blood, obtained 4 to 6 days after vaccination. The CDR3 sequence: CSVEARQGSYNEQFF. The CDR3 nucleotides are TGCAGCGTTGAAGCTCGCCAGGGCTCCTACAATGAGCAGTTCTTC.